This entry describes one T cell receptor (beta chain). The data stem from a study of spatial heterogeneity in lung cancer. Time point meaning: blood at routine non-recurrence follow-up after resection. The sequenced material consisted of unsorted whole RNA from tumor, nontumor lung or frozen PBMC. Deletions cut 2 bases from V and 4 bases from J, with 11 bases between. There are 14 residues in the CDR3. TCRdb re-analysed the 5' RACE reads in MiXCR, keeping a single row per CDR3 protein. Among roughly 120,000 distinct CDR3 sequences listed, 12% were seen once. The sample was PBMCs, taken at follow-up. The clonotype was recovered from a male donor with early-stage non-small cell lung cancer. The gene calls are TRBV12-3 or TRBV12-4 and TRBJ1-2, with D unresolved. The CDR3 sequence: CASSLLAGRYGYTF. CDR3 DNA: TGTGCCAGCAGTTTATTAGCAGGCCGCTATGGCTACACCTTC.